The 3 T cell receptor beta chains listed next were all sequenced from one sample in a study of cytomegalovirus exposure and HLA in healthy donors. The PCR employed 60 Vbeta primers together with 13 Jbeta primers. TCRdb's copy holds only in-frame clones and misses some; the assay was immunoSEQ multiplex PCR. The sample yields 120,000 or so clones, roughly 80% seen once. The sequenced sample consisted of PBMCs. These receptors came from a male donor in good health and CMV-seronegative.

The CDR3 DNA sequence: TGTGCCAGCAGCCAAGATATAGGACTAGCGGGAGTTAGAGTGGGCTACGAGCAGTACTTC. It translates to CASSQDIGLAGVRVGYEQYF. The chain combines TRBV4-2 with TRBJ2-7; 13 bases are a match to TRBD2. After removal of 0 bases from V and 3 bases from J, the junction contained 14 bases not matched to a gene. The CDR3 is made up of 20 amino acids. Germline CDR1 and CDR2: LGHNA and YNFKEQ.

This chain uses TRBV30 with TRBJ2-7; 10 positions agree with TRBD1. Germline trimming cut 5 bases from V and 5 bases from J; bases unmatched to any gene: 0. The CDR3 covers 11 residues. Germline CDR1 GTSNPN, CDR2 SVGIG (reference sequence). Here the CDR3 reads CAWGTGDEQYF. DNA for the CDR3: TGTGCCTGGGGGACAGGGGACGAGCAGTACTTC.

The chain recombines TRBV7-8 with TRBJ2-5; the D gene is possibly TRBD2 (5 bases). This CDR3 is 16 amino acids long. Germline V CDR1 and CDR2: SGHVS, FQNEAQ. Trimming removed 4 bases from V and 5 bases from J, with 20 bases in between. CDR3 in DNA: TGTGCCAGCAGCTCCCAGACTCAAATGAGGAGGGAGACCCAGTACTTC. It encodes CASSSQTQMRRETQYF.